The 19 T cell receptor beta chains in this list originate from one sample, sequenced in a study of cytotoxic CD8 clonotypes in ibrutinib-treated CLL. Generated by immunoSEQ multiplex PCR, the TCRdb table keeps only in-frame clones and is missing some. The repertoire holds some 300,000 clones, with about 77% as singletons. Source: PBMCs, taken before ibrutinib treatment. Every receptor here comes from a human donor with chronic lymphocytic leukemia.

V gene TRBV5-1 combines with J gene TRBJ1-1, with D uncertain. The V gene's germline CDR1 is SGHRS and CDR2 YFSETQ. CDR3 size: 14 residues. Trimming shortened V by 4 bases and J by 1 base, and 11 bases separated the two germline ends. This CDR3 reads CASSRLAGNTEAFF. CDR3 in DNA: TGCGCCAGCAGCCGACTGGCGGGGAACACTGAAGCTTTCTTT.

The V gene is TRBV7-8, the J gene TRBJ1-4; D gene uncertain. CDR1 is SGHVS and CDR2 is FQNEAQ in the germline V gene. Trimming cost V 5 bases and J 7 bases, with 17 bases left between them. The CDR3 has 15 amino acids. Here the CDR3 DNA reads TGTGCCAGCAGCCCCCGAGGAGGCCGGGTTGAAAAACTGTTTTTT. Its protein is CASSPRGGRVEKLFF.

The chain recombines TRBV30 with TRBJ2-7; D remains ambiguous. This CDR3 spans 12 amino acids. Germline V lookup: CDR1 GTSNPN, CDR2 SVGIG (reference sequence). The V end lost 2 bases, the J end lost 0 bases, and 5 bases lay between the germline ends. As DNA, the CDR3 is TGTGCCTGGAGTAATCCCTCCTACGAGCAGTACTTC. It yields the protein CAWSNPSYEQYF.

V and J are TRBV11-3 and TRBJ2-1, with TRBD1 identical over 8 bases. Germline CDR1 SGHNT, CDR2 YENEEA. There are 15 residues in the CDR3. After removal of 0 bases from V and 4 bases from J, the junction contained 2 bases not matched to a gene. The CDR3 coding sequence is TGTGCCAGCAGCTTAGAGCAGGGGGCGTACAATGAGCAGTTCTTC. Its protein product is CASSLEQGAYNEQFF.

The genes are TRBV28 and TRBJ1-1; 9 nucleotides align to TRBD1. This CDR3 spans 14 amino acids. Looked up from germline, CDR1 is MDHEN and CDR2 is SYDVKM. Trimming took 2 bases from V and 8 from J; bases not matched to a gene: 6. CDR3 coding DNA: TGTGCCAGCAGTTTACCGACAGGGGGTTACGAAGCTTTCTTT. Translation gives CASSLPTGGYEAFF. Variable domain in full (rest from reference TRBV28 and TRBJ1-1): DVKVTQSSRYLVKRTGEKVFLECVQDMDHENMFWYRQDPGLGLRLIYFSYDVKMKEKGDIPEGYSVSREKKERFSLILESASTNQTSMYLCASSLPTGGYEAFFGQGTRLTVV.

This sequence joins TRBV6-5 and TRBJ2-1; perhaps TRBD2 as D (6 bases). This CDR3 spans 13 amino acids. Germline CDR1 MNHEY, CDR2 SVGAGI. Trimming shortened V by 6 bases and J by 8 bases, and 14 bases separated the two germline ends. The chain's CDR3 is CASRPRRAHEQFF. The CDR3 region has the DNA TGTGCCAGCAGACCTCGGAGGGCCCATGAGCAGTTCTTC.

The rearrangement joins TRBV7-8 to TRBJ2-3; no firm D call. Germline CDR1 is SGHVS and CDR2 is FQNEAQ. CDR3 length equals 13 residues. The V end was cut by 4 bases, the J end by 2 bases, with 7 bases between. The CDR3 spells CASSSLPTDTQYF. The CDR3 DNA reads as TGTGCCAGCAGCTCCCTCCCCACAGATACGCAGTATTTT.

This clone was observed a handful of times. This chain joins TRBV28 and TRBJ2-1; 8 bases agree with TRBD2. The CDR3 spans 16 residues. Germline V gene sequence: CDR1 MDHEN, CDR2 SYDVKM. V trimming: 10 bases; J trimming: 0 bases; junction bases outside the gene matches: 11. CDR3: CANARLATASYNEQFF. The CDR3 bases are TGTGCCAACGCACGACTAGCGACGGCCTCCTACAATGAGCAGTTCTTC.

The chain combines TRBV5-1 with TRBJ2-5; 8 bases match TRBD1. Germline CDR1 and CDR2: SGHRS and YFSETQ. V was clipped by 1 base and J by 5 bases; unmatched bases: 10. CDR3 length: 16 residues. CDR3 nucleotide sequence: TGCGCCAGCAGCTTGACAAGCAGGGGGCGTAGGGAGACCCAGTACTTC. Translated, it gives CASSLTSRGRRETQYF.

In its sample, this clone was seen many times. The CDR3 DNA follows: TGTGCCAGCAGTTCCCGGGGCGCGGGCAATCAGCCCCAGCATTTT. It translates to CASSSRGAGNQPQHF. The chain employs TRBV25-1 and TRBJ1-5; a weak D match, TRBD1 (5 bases). Trimming shortened V by 5 bases and J by 2 bases, and 13 bases separated the two germline ends. Germline V lookup: CDR1 MGHDK, CDR2 SYGVNS. This CDR3 region has 15 residues.

This rearrangement joins TRBV7-6 to TRBJ2-7; 10 nucleotides line up with TRBD2. Per germline, CDR1 SGHVS and CDR2 FNYEAQ. The CDR3 sequence is 18 residues long. The V segment lost 1 base and the J segment 6 bases; nucleotides outside the gene matches: 15. The CDR3 sequence is CASSLGPSGRVVGAEQYF. In nucleotides, the CDR3 is TGTGCCAGCAGCTTAGGTCCTAGCGGGAGAGTCGTAGGGGCCGAGCAGTACTTC.

This clone has more than one count but fewer than ten. This rearrangement joins TRBV4-2 to TRBJ2-1; 8 bases align to TRBD2. The CDR3 is 17 amino acids. Per germline, CDR1 LGHNA and CDR2 YNFKEQ. V was clipped by 1 base and J by 4 bases; unmatched bases: 9. CDR3: CASSQATGTRRYNEQFF. CDR3 nucleotides: TGTGCCAGCAGCCAAGCGACCGGGACTAGAAGGTACAATGAGCAGTTCTTC.

V usage is TRBV5-1 and J usage is TRBJ2-7; D remains unclear. The CDR3 loop spans 13 amino acids. V was pared by 1 base and J by 3 bases, with 8 bases between. Germline V gene lookup returns CDR1 SGHRS and CDR2 YFSETQ. For the CDR3, the DNA is TGCGCCAGCAGCTTGCACAGTGGCTACGAGCAGTACTTC. Amino acids: CASSLHSGYEQYF.

The chain is built from TRBV9 and TRBJ1-5; weak D call: TRBD1 (6 bases). Trimming removed 1 base from V and 2 bases from J, with 13 bases in between. The CDR3 sequence is 16 residues long. Germline-derived CDR1 and CDR2 are SGDLS and YYNGEE. Here the CDR3 DNA reads TGTGCCAGCAGCGTAATATTTTCAGGGGGCAATCAGCCCCAGCATTTT. It codes for CASSVIFSGGNQPQHF.

The chain links TRBV19 to TRBJ1-1, with D tentatively TRBD1 (6 bases). This CDR3 has 16 residues. In germline, CDR1 is LNHDA, CDR2 SQIVND (reference sequence). Trimming cost V 5 bases and J 2 bases, with 18 bases left between them. This CDR3 reads CASSLLPTGYNTEAFF. The CDR3 nucleotides read TGTGCCAGTAGTCTCCTCCCGACAGGTTATAACACTGAAGCTTTCTTT. Filled out from reference TRBV19 and TRBJ1-1, the complete variable domain reads DGGITQSPKYLFRKEGQNVTLSCEQNLNHDAMYWYRQDPGQGLRLIYYSQIVNDFQKGDIAEGYSVSREKKESFPLTVTSAQKNPTAFYLCASSLLPTGYNTEAFFGQGTRLTVV.

On this clone itself: At the DNA level, this CDR3 is encoded by other sequences in the same sample as well. The chain couples TRBV30 to TRBJ1-1; D is undetermined. The CDR3 has 13 residues. Germline V gives CDR1 GTSNPN, CDR2 SVGIG (reference sequence). Trimming shortened V by 0 bases and J by 2 bases, and 7 bases separated the two germline ends. Here the CDR3 reads CAWSVRGNTEAFF. The CDR3 region has the DNA TGTGCCTGGAGTGTACGTGGAAACACTGAAGCTTTCTTT.

The rearrangement joins TRBV4-1 to TRBJ1-2, with TRBD1 as a possible D gene (6 bases). CDR1 and CDR2 from the germline V gene are MGHRA and YSYEKL. CDR3 size: 14 residues. The V and J ends lost 2 bases and 13 bases respectively, with 20 bases between them. DNA of the CDR3: TGCGCCAGCAGCCAAAATGAGGACAGAACACCTTTCACCTTC. As protein: CASSQNEDRTPFTF.

This rearrangement joins TRBV4-1 to TRBJ2-4, with D possibly being TRBD2 (5 bases). The germline gives CDR1 MGHRA, CDR2 YSYEKL. V was cut by 2 bases and J by 7 bases, with 12 bases left in between. This CDR3 spans 14 amino acids. The CDR3 nucleotides read TGCGCCAGCAGCCAACCGGCCCCGGGGAACATTCAGTACTTC. As protein: CASSQPAPGNIQYF.

The chain joins TRBV28 to TRBJ2-5; tentatively, D is TRBD1 (6 bases). This CDR3 has 14 amino acids. V was clipped by 6 bases and J by 5 bases, with 16 bases between them. Germline lookup yields CDR1 MDHEN and CDR2 SYDVKM. The CDR3 DNA sequence: TGTGCCAGCAGGCCCCCGGGGCAGGGGGAGACCCAGTACTTC. Its protein is CASRPPGQGETQYF.